The rows below give T cell receptor beta chains drawn from one sample of a study of CD8+CD57+ T cells in acquired aplastic anemia. MiXCR, applied by TCRdb to the reads, yields one record per CDR3 protein. Of 150,000 to 180,000 distinct CDR3 sequences in the sample, just over 50% were seen once. Specimen: sorted CD4+, CD8+, or CD8+CD57+ T cells (not recorded which) from PBMCs. These receptors were obtained from a human donor with aplastic anemia. CDR3s include the opening cysteine and the closing phenylalanine or tryptophan. D genes are given only for firm matches. A clone size is listed for some rows: how often the clone was seen (once, few, many), or a class if it is expanded.

v_gene	abundance	j_gene	len	d_gene	CDR3nt	CDR3aa
TRBV7-3	.	TRBJ1-2	13	TRBD1	TGTGCCAGCAGCTTAGACAGGGATCCTGGCTACACCTTC	CASSLDRDPGYTF
TRBV18	.	TRBJ2-2	15	TRBD1	TGTGCCAGCTCACCGGGACAGGGAGGAACCGGGGAGCTGTTTTTT	CASSPGQGGTGELFF
TRBV7-2	.	TRBJ2-7	15	TRBD1	TGTGCCAGCAGCTCACCGGGACAGGGGAATTACGAGCAGTACTTC	CASSSPGQGNYEQYF
TRBV7-3	.	TRBJ1-1	16	.	TGTGCCAGCAGCTTATACCTCGTCGGAGGGAACACTGAAGCTTTCTTT	CASSLYLVGGNTEAFF
TRBV7-9	many	TRBJ2-5	16	.	TGTGCCAGCAGCCATACTAGCAGCGCCGGCAGGGAGACCCAGTACTTC	CASSHTSSAGRETQYF
TRBV2	.	TRBJ2-6	17	.	TGTGCCAGCAGTATGATTAGGACGGGCCGCGGGGCCAACGTCCTGACTTTC	CASSMIRTGRGANVLTF
TRBV7-1	.	TRBJ2-5	10	.	TGTGCCAGCAGCTCAGATACGCAGTACTTC	CASSSDTQYF
TRBV12-3/TRBV12-4	.	TRBJ2-1	18	TRBD2	TGTGCCAGCAGTTTAGGGACTAGCGGGGGGCCCCCCTACAATGAGCGGTTCTTC	CASSLGTSGGPPYNERFF
TRBV7-2	.	TRBJ2-5	16	.	TGTGCCAGCAGCTTAAACGGGGGCGATAGGGGAGAGACCCAGTACTTC	CASSLNGGDRGETQYF
TRBV6-5	many	TRBJ2-1	15	.	TGTGCCAGCAGTCCTCAGGGCCCGGGGTACAATGAGCAGTTCTTC	CASSPQGPGYNEQFF
TRBV19	.	TRBJ2-1	13	TRBD2	TGTGCCTGTGGTAGCGGGGGCTACAATGAGCAGTTCTTC	CACGSGGYNEQFF
TRBV5-5	many	TRBJ1-5	14	TRBD1	TGTGCCAGCAGTTCCGACAGGGGGGATCAGCCCCAGCATTTT	CASSSDRGDQPQHF
TRBV6-1	few	TRBJ2-3	15	.	TGTGCCAGCAGTGAAGTCCGGCTCCGCACAGATACGCAGTATTTT	CASSEVRLRTDTQYF
TRBV6-1	many	TRBJ2-5	13	TRBD1	TGTGCCAGCAGCCGGGACAGGGTGGAGACCCAGTACTTC	CASSRDRVETQYF
TRBV15	.	TRBJ1-2	12	.	TGTGCCACGAGTCAGGGGAACTATGGCTACACCTTC	CATSQGNYGYTF
TRBV2	.	TRBJ2-1	15	TRBD2	TGTGCCAGCAGTCGACTCAAGGGACTATTCAATGAGCAGTTCTTC	CASSRLKGLFNEQFF
TRBV2	.	TRBJ2-1	13	TRBD2	TGTGCCGGGGCGTGGACTAGCGGGACTGAGCAGTTCTTC	CAGAWTSGTEQFF
TRBV7-2	.	TRBJ2-7	16	.	TGTGCCAGCAGCTTAGGGCAGGGTGTTAGGGCCTACGAGCAGTACTTC	CASSLGQGVRAYEQYF
TRBV6-5	many	TRBJ2-5	13	TRBD2	TGTGCCAGCAGTTCCGCGGGGGAAGAGACCCAGTACTTC	CASSSAGEETQYF
TRBV12-3/TRBV12-4	few	TRBJ2-6	17	TRBD1	TGTGCCAGCAGTTGGGACAGTTCTCCCTCTGGGGCCAACGTCCTGACTTTC	CASSWDSSPSGANVLTF
TRBV14	once	TRBJ2-1	16	TRBD2	TGTGCCAGCAGCCCACAGACTAGCGGGGGAAACAATGAGCAGTTCTTC	CASSPQTSGGNNEQFF